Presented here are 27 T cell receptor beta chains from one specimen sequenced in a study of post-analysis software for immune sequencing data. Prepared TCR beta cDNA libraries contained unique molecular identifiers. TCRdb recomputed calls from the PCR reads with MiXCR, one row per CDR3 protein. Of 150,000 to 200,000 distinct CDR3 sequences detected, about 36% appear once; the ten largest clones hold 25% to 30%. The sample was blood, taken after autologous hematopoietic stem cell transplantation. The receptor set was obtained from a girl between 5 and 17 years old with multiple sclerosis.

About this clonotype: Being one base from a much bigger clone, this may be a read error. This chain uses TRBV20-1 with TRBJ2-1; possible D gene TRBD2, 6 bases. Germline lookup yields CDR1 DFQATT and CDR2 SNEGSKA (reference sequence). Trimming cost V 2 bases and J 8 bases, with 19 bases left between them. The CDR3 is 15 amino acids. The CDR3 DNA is TGCAGTGCTAGACCCGATGGGCGGGGAGACGATGAGCAGTTCTTC. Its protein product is CSARPDGRGDDEQFF.

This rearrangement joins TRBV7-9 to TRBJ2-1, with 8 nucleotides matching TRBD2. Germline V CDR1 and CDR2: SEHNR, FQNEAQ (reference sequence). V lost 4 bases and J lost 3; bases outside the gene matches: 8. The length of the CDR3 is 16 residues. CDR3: CASSYVAGPNYNEQFF. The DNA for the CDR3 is TGTGCCAGCAGCTACGTAGCGGGACCCAACTACAATGAGCAGTTCTTC.

This CDR3 is CASSSGRESTDTQYF. Written as DNA, the CDR3 is TGTGCCAGCAGCTCGGGACGGGAGAGCACAGATACGCAGTATTTT. V usage is TRBV7-8 and J usage is TRBJ2-3; weak D call: TRBD2 (6 bases). Germline-derived CDR1 and CDR2 are SGHVS and FQNEAQ. The CDR3 is 15 residues long. Between the trimmed V and J ends, which lost 4 bases and 0 bases, there was a span of 11 bases.

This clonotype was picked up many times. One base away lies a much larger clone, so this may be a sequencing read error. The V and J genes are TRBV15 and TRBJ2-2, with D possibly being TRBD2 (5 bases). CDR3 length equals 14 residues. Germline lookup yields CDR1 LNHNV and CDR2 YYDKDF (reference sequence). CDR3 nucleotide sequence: TGTGCCACCAGCAGAGTCAGGAACACCGGGGAGCGGTTTTTT. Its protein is CATSRVRNTGERFF.

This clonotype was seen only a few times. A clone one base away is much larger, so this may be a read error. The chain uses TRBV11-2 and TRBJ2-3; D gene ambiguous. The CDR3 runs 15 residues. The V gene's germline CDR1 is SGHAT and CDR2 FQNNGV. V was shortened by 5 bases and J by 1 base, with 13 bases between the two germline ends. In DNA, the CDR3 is TGTGCCAGCAGCCCCAGAACAAGGGGCACAGATACGCAGTATTTT. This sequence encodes CASSPRTRGTDTQYF. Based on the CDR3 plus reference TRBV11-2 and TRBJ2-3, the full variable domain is EAGVAQSPRYKIIEKRQSVAFWCNPISGHATLYWYQQILGQGPKLLIQFQNNGVVDDSQLPKDRFSAERLKGVDSTLKIQPAKLEDSAVYLCASSPRTRGTDTQYFGPGTRLTVL.

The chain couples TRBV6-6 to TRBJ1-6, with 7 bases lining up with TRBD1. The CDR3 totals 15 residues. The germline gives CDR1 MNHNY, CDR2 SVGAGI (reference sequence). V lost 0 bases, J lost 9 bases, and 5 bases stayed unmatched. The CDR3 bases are TGTGCCAGCAGTTACTCTTCGGCAGGGGGTTCACCCCTCCACTTT. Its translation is CASSYSSAGGSPLHF.

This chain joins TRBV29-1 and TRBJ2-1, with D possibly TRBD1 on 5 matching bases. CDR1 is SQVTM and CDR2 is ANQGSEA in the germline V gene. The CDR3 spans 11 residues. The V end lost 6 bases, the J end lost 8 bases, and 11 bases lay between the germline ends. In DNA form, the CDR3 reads TGCAGCGTCCTAGGGGTGGATGAGCAGTTCTTC. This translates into CSVLGVDEQFF.

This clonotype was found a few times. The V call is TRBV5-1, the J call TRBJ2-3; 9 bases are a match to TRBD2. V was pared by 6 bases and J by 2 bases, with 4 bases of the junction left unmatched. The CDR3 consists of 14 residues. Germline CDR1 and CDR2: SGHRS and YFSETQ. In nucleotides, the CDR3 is TGCGCCAGCACCCCTAGCGGGAACACAGATACGCAGTATTTT. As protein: CASTPSGNTDTQYF.

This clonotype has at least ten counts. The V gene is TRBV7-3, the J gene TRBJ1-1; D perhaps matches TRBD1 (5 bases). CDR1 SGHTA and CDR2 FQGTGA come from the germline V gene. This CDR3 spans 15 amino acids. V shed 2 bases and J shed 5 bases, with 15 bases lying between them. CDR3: CASSLGSRGDTEAFF. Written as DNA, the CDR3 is TGTGCCAGCAGCTTAGGGAGTAGGGGAGATACTGAAGCTTTCTTT.

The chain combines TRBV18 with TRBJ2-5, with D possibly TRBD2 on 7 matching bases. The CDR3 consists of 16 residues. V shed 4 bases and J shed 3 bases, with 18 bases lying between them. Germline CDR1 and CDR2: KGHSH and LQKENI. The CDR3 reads CASSLFLRGAKETQYF. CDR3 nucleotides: TGTGCCAGCTCACTCTTTCTTCGGGGGGCTAAAGAGACCCAGTACTTC.

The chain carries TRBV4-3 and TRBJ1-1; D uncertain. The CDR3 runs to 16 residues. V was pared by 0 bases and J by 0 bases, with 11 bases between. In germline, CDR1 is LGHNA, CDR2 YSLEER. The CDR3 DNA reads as TGCGCCAGCAGCCAAGAAATGAGAGTTTTGAACACTGAAGCTTTCTTT. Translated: CASSQEMRVLNTEAFF.

CDR3 in amino acids: CSPLGGAIETQYF. As DNA, the CDR3 is TGCAGCCCCCTGGGGGGAGCGATAGAGACCCAGTACTTC. This chain uses TRBV20-1 with TRBJ2-5; D perhaps matches TRBD2 (6 bases). Germline V gives CDR1 DFQATT, CDR2 SNEGSKA (reference sequence). The CDR3 consists of 13 residues.

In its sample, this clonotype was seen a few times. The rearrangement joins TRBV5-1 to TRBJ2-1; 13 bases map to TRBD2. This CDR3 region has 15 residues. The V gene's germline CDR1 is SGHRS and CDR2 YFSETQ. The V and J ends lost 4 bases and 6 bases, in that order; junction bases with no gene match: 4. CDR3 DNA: TGCGCCAGCAGCACCGGACTAGCGGGAGTCAATGAGCAGTTCTTC. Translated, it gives CASSTGLAGVNEQFF.

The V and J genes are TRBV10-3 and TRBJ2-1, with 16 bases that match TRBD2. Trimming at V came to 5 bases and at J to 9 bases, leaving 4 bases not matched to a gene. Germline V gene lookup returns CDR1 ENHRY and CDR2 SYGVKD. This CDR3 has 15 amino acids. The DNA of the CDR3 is TGTGCCATCAGTAAGGGACTAGCGGGAGGGGGTGAGCAGTTCTTC. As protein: CAISKGLAGGGEQFF.

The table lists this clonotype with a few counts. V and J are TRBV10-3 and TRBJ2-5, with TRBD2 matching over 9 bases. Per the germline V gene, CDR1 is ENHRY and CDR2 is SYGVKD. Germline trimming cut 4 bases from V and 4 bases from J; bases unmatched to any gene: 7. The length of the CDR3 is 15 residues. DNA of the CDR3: TGTGCCATCAGTGGGGCTAGCGGGAATGGAGAGACCCAGTACTTC. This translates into CAISGASGNGETQYF.

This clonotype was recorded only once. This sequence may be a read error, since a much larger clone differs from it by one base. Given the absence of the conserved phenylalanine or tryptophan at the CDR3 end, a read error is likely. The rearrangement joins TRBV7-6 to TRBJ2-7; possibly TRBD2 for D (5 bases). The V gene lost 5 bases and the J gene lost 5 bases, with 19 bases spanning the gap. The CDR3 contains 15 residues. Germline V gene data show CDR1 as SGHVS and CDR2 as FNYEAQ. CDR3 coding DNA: TGTGCCAGCAGCCCAGCGGCAGGACGACCTAACGAGCAGTACTAC. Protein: CASSPAAGRPNEQYY.

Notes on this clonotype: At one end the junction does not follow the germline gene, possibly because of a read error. The CDR3 DNA sequence: TGTGCCAGCAGCTTAGCGCGGGGGACAGATATGCAGTATTTT. It encodes CASSLARGTDMQYF. The chain joins TRBV7-2 to TRBJ2-3; D might be TRBD1 or TRBD2, each matching 7 bases. The CDR3 has 14 amino acids. Germline CDR1 is SGHTA and CDR2 is FQGNSA. The entire variable domain, with the rest obtained from reference TRBV7-2 and TRBJ2-3, is as follows: GAGVSQSPSNKVTEKGKDVELRCDPISGHTALYWYRQSLGQGLEFLIYFQGNSAPDKSGLPSDRFSAERTGGSVSTLTIQRTQQEDSAVYLCASSLARGTDMQYFGPGTRLTVL.

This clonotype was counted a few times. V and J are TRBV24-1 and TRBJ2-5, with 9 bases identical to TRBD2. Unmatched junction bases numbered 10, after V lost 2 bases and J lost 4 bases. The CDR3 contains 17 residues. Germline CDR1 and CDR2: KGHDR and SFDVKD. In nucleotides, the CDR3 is TGTGCCACCAGTGATTGGGGTAGCGGGAGTGTGGGAGAGACCCAGTACTTC. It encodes CATSDWGSGSVGETQYF.

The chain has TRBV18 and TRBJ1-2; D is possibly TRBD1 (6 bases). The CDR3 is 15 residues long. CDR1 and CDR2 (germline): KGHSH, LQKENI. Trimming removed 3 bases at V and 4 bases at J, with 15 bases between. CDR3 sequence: CASSPEKGGFYGYTF. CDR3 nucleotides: TGTGCCAGCTCACCGGAAAAGGGGGGTTTCTATGGCTACACCTTC.

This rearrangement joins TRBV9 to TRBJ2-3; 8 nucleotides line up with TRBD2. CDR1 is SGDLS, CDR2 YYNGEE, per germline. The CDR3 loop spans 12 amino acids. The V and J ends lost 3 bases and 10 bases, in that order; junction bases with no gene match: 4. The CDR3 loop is CASSGSGSSQYF. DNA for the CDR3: TGTGCCAGCAGCGGCAGCGGGAGTTCGCAGTATTTT.

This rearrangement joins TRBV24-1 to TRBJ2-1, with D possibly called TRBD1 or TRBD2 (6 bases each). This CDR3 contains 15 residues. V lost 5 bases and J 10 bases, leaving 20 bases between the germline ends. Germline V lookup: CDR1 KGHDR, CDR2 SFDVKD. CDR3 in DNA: TGTGCCACCAGTGTAGGGGGGAGTTTCAATACGGAGCAGTTCTTC. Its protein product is CATSVGGSFNTEQFF.

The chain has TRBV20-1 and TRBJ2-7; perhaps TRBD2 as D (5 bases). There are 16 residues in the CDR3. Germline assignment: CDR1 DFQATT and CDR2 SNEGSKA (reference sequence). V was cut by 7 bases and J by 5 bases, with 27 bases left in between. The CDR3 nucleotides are TGCAGTGTTAGGGAATTTGGCGGGCCGACTCCCAACGAGCAGTACTTC. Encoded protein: CSVREFGGPTPNEQYF.

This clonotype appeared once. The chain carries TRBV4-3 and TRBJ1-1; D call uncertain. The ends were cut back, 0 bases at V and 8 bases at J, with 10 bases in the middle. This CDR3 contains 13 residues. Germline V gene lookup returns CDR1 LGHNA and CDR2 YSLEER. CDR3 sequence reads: CASSQDSGREAFF. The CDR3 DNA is TGCGCCAGCAGCCAAGATAGTGGAAGGGAAGCTTTCTTT.

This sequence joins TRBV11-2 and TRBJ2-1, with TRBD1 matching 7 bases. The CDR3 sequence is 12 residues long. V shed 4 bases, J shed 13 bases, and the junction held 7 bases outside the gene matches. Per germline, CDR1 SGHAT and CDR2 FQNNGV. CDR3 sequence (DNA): TGTGCCAGCAGCTCCGTAGGGACAGTCCAGTTCTTC. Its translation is CASSSVGTVQFF.

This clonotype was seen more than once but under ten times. CDR3 sequence reads: CASSIGPEQYF. As DNA, the CDR3 is TGTGCCAGCAGCATCGGGCCTGAGCAGTACTTC. This chain links TRBV6-6 with TRBJ2-7, with D unresolved. CDR1 is MNHNY and CDR2 is SVGAGI in the germline V gene (reference sequence). The length of the CDR3 is 11 residues. The V end was cut by 6 bases, the J end by 7 bases, with 10 bases between.

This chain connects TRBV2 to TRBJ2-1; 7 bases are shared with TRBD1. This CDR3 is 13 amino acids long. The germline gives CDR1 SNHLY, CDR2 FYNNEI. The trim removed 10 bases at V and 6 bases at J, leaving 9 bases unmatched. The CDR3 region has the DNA TGTGCCACCGAGAACAGGGGTACCAATGAGCAGTTCTTC. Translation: CATENRGTNEQFF. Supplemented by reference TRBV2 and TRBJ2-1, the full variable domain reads EPEVTQTPSHQVTQMGQEVILRCVPISNHLYFYWYRQILGQKVEFLVSFYNNEISEKSEIFDDQFSVERPDGSNFTLKIRSTKLEDSAMYFCATENRGTNEQFFGPGTRLTVL.

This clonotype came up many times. The DNA of the CDR3 is TGCGCCAGCAGCCAAACGCCAGGGTCGCAGTTCTTC. Amino acid sequence: CASSQTPGSQFF. This chain connects TRBV4-1 to TRBJ2-1; maybe TRBD1 (5 bases). Germline-derived CDR1 and CDR2 are MGHRA and YSYEKL. The CDR3 extends over 12 amino acids. V lost 2 bases to trimming and J lost 12 bases, with 11 bases between them.